This T cell receptor (beta chain) was retrieved from a study of Ad26.COV2.S vaccination and SARS-CoV-2 variants. Concerning this clone itself: Antigen: not known.

The V gene's germline CDR1 is ENHRY and CDR2 SYGVKD. V lost 4 bases, J lost 8 bases, and 13 bases lay in between. The CDR3 totals 13 residues. General study findings and limits: Non-spike TCR breadth showed similarity between vaccine and placebo recipients. Relative to placebo recipients, vaccine recipients exhibited elevated spike-specific TCR breadth.

Sample treatment: over 15 received Ad26.COV2.S at low or high dose, single or two shots; about 5 received placebo; per-sample allocation not given. Each sample was drawn 63 days after the first injection (of vaccine or placebo). Recruitment in Boston yielded a donor of adult age, 18-55 years. The assay was immunoSEQ multiplex PCR, and TCRdb's table has in-frame clones only and misses some. The sample gives about 470,000 clones, roughly 91% of which show up once; roughly 4.3% is in the top ten. This clonotype originated in a person between 18 and 60 years old who received the Ad26.COV2.S COVID-19 vaccine or a placebo. The sequencing here drew on peripheral blood, taken in a trial of Ad26.COV2.S vaccine versus placebo. The chain links TRBV10-3 to TRBJ2-3; D might be TRBD1 (5 bases). Here the CDR3 DNA reads TGTGCCATCAGTGGCCAGGGATCCAGTACGCAGTATTTT. It translates to CAISGQGSSTQYF.